Listed below are T cell receptor beta chains from one sample, sequenced in a study of blood T cell repertoires in COVID-19. Measured with immunoSEQ multiplex PCR; TCRdb has only the in-frame clones, and not every one. The sample lists 150,000 to 200,000 clones, about 83% occurring once. The specimen sequenced was peripheral blood. These receptors were obtained from a woman of 80 years or more with acute or convalescent COVID-19. Both conserved end residues are part of each CDR3. D genes are given only for firm matches. The size of a clone is reported for some rows only, either as once, few or many, or as a class for expanded clones.

-,TRBJ2-5,few,TRBV11-2,CASSFNPKETQYF,TGTGCCAGCAGCTTTAACCCTAAAGAGACCCAGTACTTC
TRBD1,TRBJ2-2,-,TRBV12-5,CASGLSRDRGKKNTGELFF,TGTGCTAGTGGTTTGTCCCGGGACAGGGGAAAAAAGAACACCGGGGAGCTGTTTTTT
TRBD2,TRBJ2-3,-,TRBV29-1,CSVDGGRGSLYTQYF,TGCAGCGTTGACGGCGGGAGGGGATCCTTATATACGCAGTATTTT
-,TRBJ1-3,-,TRBV2,CASSRDSSGNTIYF,TGTGCCAGCAGCCGCGACAGCTCTGGAAACACCATATATTTT
-,TRBJ1-4,few,TRBV28,CASSLLRVLNEKLFF,TGTGCCAGCAGTTTACTCCGGGTTTTAAATGAAAAACTGTTTTTT
-,TRBJ2-7,-,TRBV29-1,CSAGSPPRDEQYF,TGCAGCGCTGGTTCTCCCCCGCGGGACGAGCAGTACTTC
-,TRBJ2-1,-,TRBV4-1,CASSQGLGRTPLLYNEQFF,TGCGCCAGCAGCCAAGGCCTTGGGAGGACACCCCTCTTGTACAATGAGCAGTTCTTC
TRBD2,TRBJ2-4,once,TRBV7-9,CASSSSGSLGYGKNIQYF,TGTGCCAGCAGTTCTAGCGGGAGTTTGGGATATGGCAAAAACATTCAGTACTTC
-,TRBJ1-1,-,TRBV7-9,CASSGSTEAFF,TGTGCCAGCAGCGGGAGCACTGAAGCTTTCTTT
-,TRBJ2-7,-,TRBV6-1,CASSDRGYEQYF,TGTGCCAGCAGTGACAGGGGTTACGAGCAGTACTTC
-,TRBJ2-5,once,TRBV7-9,CASSLAGGTQYF,TGTGCCAGCAGCTTAGCGGGAGGGACCCAGTACTTC
TRBD2,TRBJ2-1,-,TRBV14,CARTSSDRGGLAGPPHEQFF,TGTGCCAGGACCTCCTCGGACAGGGGAGGACTAGCGGGACCCCCGCATGAGCAGTTCTTC
-,TRBJ2-2,-,TRBV7-2,CASSPGAVGELFF,TGTGCCAGCAGCCCAGGGGCAGTCGGGGAGCTGTTTTTT
-,TRBJ1-6,-,TRBV19,CASSRDRQDNSPLHF,TGTGCCAGTAGTAGGGACCGACAGGATAATTCACCCCTCCACTTT
TRBD1,TRBJ1-1,-,TRBV27,CASNLGGLMNTEAFF,TGTGCCAGCAATCTAGGGGGCCTCATGAACACTGAAGCTTTCTTT
-,TRBJ1-1,-,TRBV18,CASSPRLPGGAHTEAFF,TGTGCCAGCTCACCCCGACTGCCTGGGGGGGCGCACACTGAAGCTTTCTTT
-,TRBJ2-7,once,TRBV5-1,CASRPSGSLNGQYF,TGCGCCAGCAGGCCGAGCGGGTCTCTTAACGGGCAGTACTTC
TRBD2,TRBJ2-1,-,TRBV5-1,CASSRTGTRGNNEQFF,TGCGCCAGCAGTCGTACCGGGACTAGAGGGAACAATGAGCAGTTCTTC
-,TRBJ1-2,many,TRBV19,CASSIDQGRDGYTF,TGTGCCAGTAGTATCGACCAGGGGCGTGATGGCTACACCTTC
TRBD1,TRBJ2-7,-,TRBV11-2,CASSPPRGQYEQYF,TGTGCCAGCAGCCCCCCAAGGGGGCAGTACGAGCAGTACTTC
-,TRBJ1-3,-,TRBV9,CASREDSYSGNTIYF,TGTGCCAGCAGGGAAGACAGCTACTCTGGAAACACCATATATTTT
TRBD1,TRBJ1-2,once,TRBV27,CASSLLGQGASLNYGYTF,TGTGCCAGCAGTTTACTAGGACAGGGGGCAAGCCTCAACTATGGCTACACCTTC
-,TRBJ1-2,-,TRBV27,CASSLQGGVRGYTF,TGTGCCAGCAGTTTACAGGGTGGGGTCCGTGGCTACACCTTC
TRBD1,TRBJ2-3,once,TRBV29-1,CSVDRGWGISTDTQYF,TGCAGCGTCGACAGGGGATGGGGAATTAGCACAGATACGCAGTATTTT
TRBD1,TRBJ1-5,-,TRBV30,CAWSSGQAGQPQHF,TGTGCCTGGAGCTCGGGACAGGCTGGTCAGCCCCAGCATTTT
-,TRBJ1-1,few,TRBV10-1,CASSDRHQAFF,TGCGCCAGCAGTGATCGACACCAAGCTTTCTTT
TRBD1,TRBJ1-5,-,TRBV5-1,CASSPGTGNQPQHF,TGCGCCAGCAGCCCAGGGACAGGGAATCAGCCCCAGCATTTT
TRBD1,TRBJ2-5,-,TRBV5-8,CANPGTGLWAQYF,TGTGCCAACCCCGGGACAGGGTTGTGGGCCCAGTACTTC
TRBD2,TRBJ2-1,-,TRBV6-5,CASSSRLAGTYNEQFF,TGTGCCAGCAGTTCCCGACTAGCGGGGACCTACAATGAGCAGTTCTTC
-,TRBJ1-2,-,TRBV3-1/TRBV3-2,CASSQAGYGYTF,TGTGCCAGCAGCCAAGCCGGCTATGGCTACACCTTC
-,TRBJ1-6,-,TRBV19,CASHSARSNSPLHF,TGTGCCAGCCACTCCGCACGATCGAATTCACCCCTCCACTTT
-,TRBJ1-5,-,TRBV3-1/TRBV3-2,CASSQGRRDQPQHF,TGTGCCAGCAGCCAAGGCCGACGGGATCAGCCCCAGCATTTT
-,TRBJ2-7,once,TRBV30,CAWYRGSYEQYF,TGTGCCTGGTACCGGGGATCCTACGAGCAGTACTTC